The present TCR beta chain was sequenced within a study of shared clonotypes between healthy human individuals. Study-level background: Donors had three CD4 naive, three CD4 memory, two CD8 naive and one CD8 memory plate apiece.

Findings and caveats of the study: A limitation of the genetic and exposure-history diversity represented arose from few donors.

Some 30,000 T cell genomes (approximately 0.2 ug DNA) went into each sorted-subset replicate. TCRdb's copy holds only in-frame clones and misses some; the assay was immunoSEQ multiplex PCR. The sample yields about 1.9 million clones, just under 95% seen once. Naivety among CD8 cells was defined by CD45RO negativity and positive CCR7 selection, thereby excluding terminally differentiated effector memory CD45RA+ cells. With respect to this clone: Its antigen is still unknown.

This CDR3 comprises 17 residues. Germline V gene data show CDR1 as SEHNR and CDR2 as FQNEAQ (reference sequence). Trimming removed 5 bases from V and 1 base from J; junction bases left unmatched: 7. This TCR was sampled from a man younger than 35 in good health. Some clones in this sample may be carry-over from other donors' samples. The sample was naive CD8+ T cells from PBMCs. The genes are TRBV7-9 and TRBJ2-1; 11 bases line up with TRBD2. CDR3 sequence (DNA): TGTGCCAGCAGCCCTATCTCTAGCGGGAGGTCCTACAATGAGCAGTTCTTC. Encoded protein: CASSPISSGRSYNEQFF. Using reference TRBV7-9 and TRBJ2-1 for the parts outside the CDR3, the full variable domain is DTGVSQNPRHKITKRGQNVTFRCDPISEHNRLYWYRQTLGQGPEFLTYFQNEAQLEKSRLLSDRFSAERPKGSFSTLEIQRTEQGDSAMYLCASSPISSGRSYNEQFFGPGTRLTVL.